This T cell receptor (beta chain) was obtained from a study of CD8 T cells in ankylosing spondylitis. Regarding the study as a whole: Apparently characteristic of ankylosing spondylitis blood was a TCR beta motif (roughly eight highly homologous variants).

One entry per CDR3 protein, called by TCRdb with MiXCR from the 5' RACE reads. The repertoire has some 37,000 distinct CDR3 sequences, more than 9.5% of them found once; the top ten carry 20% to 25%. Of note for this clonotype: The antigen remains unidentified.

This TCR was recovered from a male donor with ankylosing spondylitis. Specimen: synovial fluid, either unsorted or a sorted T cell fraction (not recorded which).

In nucleotides, the CDR3 is TGTGCCAGCACCCCGGGACTAGCGGGATCAGGCGAGCAGTACTTC. Translation: CASTPGLAGSGEQYF. V usage is TRBV11-2 and J usage is TRBJ2-7, with TRBD2 identical over 13 bases. Trimming took 7 bases from V and 6 from J; bases not matched to a gene: 9. This CDR3 has 15 residues. The germline V gene encodes CDR1 SGHAT and CDR2 FQNNGV.